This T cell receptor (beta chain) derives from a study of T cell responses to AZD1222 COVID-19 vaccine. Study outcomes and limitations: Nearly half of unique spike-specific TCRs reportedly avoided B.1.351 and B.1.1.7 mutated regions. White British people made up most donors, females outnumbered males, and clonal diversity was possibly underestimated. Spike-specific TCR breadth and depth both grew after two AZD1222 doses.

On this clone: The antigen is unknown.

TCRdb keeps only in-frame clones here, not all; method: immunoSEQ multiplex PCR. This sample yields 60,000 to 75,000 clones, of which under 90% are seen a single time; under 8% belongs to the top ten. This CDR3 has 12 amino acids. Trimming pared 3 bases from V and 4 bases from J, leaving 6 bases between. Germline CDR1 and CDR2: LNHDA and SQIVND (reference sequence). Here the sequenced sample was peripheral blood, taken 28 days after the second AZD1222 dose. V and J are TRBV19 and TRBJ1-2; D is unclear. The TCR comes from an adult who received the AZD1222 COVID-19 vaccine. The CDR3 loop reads CASSIAGYGYTF. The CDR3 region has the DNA TGTGCCAGTAGTATCGCGGGCTATGGCTACACCTTC.